This TCR beta chain was profiled in a study of human T cells and chemical hapten exposure. Whole-study context: Chiefly female patients presented with alopecia areata, totalis or universalis. Study-wide findings and caveats: Relative to controls, expanded TCRs formed significantly more large CDR3 similarity clusters.

This CDR3 has 13 residues. Trimming removed 3 bases at V and 5 bases at J, with 7 bases between. Germline CDR1 LNHDA, CDR2 SQIVND (reference sequence). Time point meaning: patch test 1, 2 weeks after DPC sensitization. Treatment in this sample: therapeutic diphenylcyclopropenone sensitization with weekly scalp DPC. Patients had alopecia, were aged 18 to 70, and were not pregnant. Only a few counts were recorded for this clonotype. Antigen unknown. TCRdb reanalysed the RACE reads using MiXCR and keeps one entry per CDR3 protein. The repertoire consists of about 100,000 distinct CDR3 sequences, with approximately 11% occurring once and the leading ten covering around 3.6%.

V and J are TRBV19 and TRBJ1-4; no clear D. The source material was whole blood, sampled in connection with sensitization to the hapten diphenylcyclopropenone (DPC). This receptor was obtained from a middle-aged woman with alopecia areata. Some clones in this sample may be carry-over from other donors' samples. The DNA of the CDR3 is TGTGCCAGTAGTATCATCAGGAATGAAAAACTGTTTTTT. It specifies CASSIIRNEKLFF.